This T cell receptor (beta chain) originates from a study of T-cell reconstitution after alpha-beta-depleted transplantation in children. Study results and limitations: The authors attributed T-cell counts and diversity one year after transplant mostly to newly produced T cells. TCRbeta diversity was high at day 60 in some patients (a result of surviving recipient T cells and thymic progenitors).

Details on this clonotype: Its antigen remains unknown.

Preparation of the TCRbeta library involved a method that used unique molecular identifiers. One entry per CDR3 protein results from TCRdb running MiXCR on the PCR reads. The sample lists some 100,000 distinct CDR3 sequences, roughly 15% occurring once. There are 14 residues in the CDR3. The germline V gene has CDR1 DFQATT and CDR2 SNEGSKA (reference sequence). Trimming took 5 bases from V and 3 from J; bases not matched to a gene: 6. The V gene is TRBV20-1, the J gene TRBJ2-7; 11 bases line up with TRBD1. The sequence came from a male patient aged 2-15 years who had a stem cell transplant for acute lymphoblastic leukemia, so the T cells may come from the graft donor. This sample comprised PBMCs, mostly from graft donor cells, obtained 180 days after TCRalphabeta/CD19-depleted stem cell transplant. The CDR3 here is CSAWDRGSYYEQYF. The CDR3 bases are TGCAGTGCTTGGGACAGGGGGTCTTACTACGAGCAGTACTTC.